The T cell receptor (beta chain) under discussion was sequenced for a study of response to subunit inactivated influenza vaccine. Study-level results: It was suggested by the authors that few new T cells are recruited by each seasonal influenza vaccination.

V lost 5 bases, J lost 9 bases, and 6 bases stayed unmatched. The CDR3 consists of 14 residues. The germline V gene encodes CDR1 LNHDA and CDR2 SQIVND (reference sequence). TCRdb re-called the RT-PCR reads through MiXCR, storing one row per CDR3 protein. Of around 540,000 distinct CDR3 sequences in the sample, around 11% were seen once. This clonotype appeared many times. Its matching antigen is unknown. The V call is TRBV19, the J call TRBJ2-1; 11 bases align to TRBD2. The receptor was derived from a man aged 45-65 years who received an inactivated influenza vaccine. The source was PBMCs from blood, collected on the day of vaccination. The CDR3 region has the DNA TGTGCCAGTAGTGATCGACTAGCGGGGTCTGAGCAGTTCTTC. Amino acids: CASSDRLAGSEQFF.